This T cell receptor (beta chain) was found in a study of post-analysis software for immune sequencing data (dated by TCRdb to between 2015 and 2016). Study-wide context: The recorded disease courses included relapsing-remitting, secondary progressive and progressive-relapsing multiple sclerosis, and some patients had no subtype annotation. The multiple sclerosis patient repertoires were compared with approximately 11 previously published healthy control repertoires from donors aged about 6 to 26 years. A subset of samples was prepared in parallel using single-end sample barcoding, then pooled and co-amplified after Illumina adapter ligation. The investigation overall reported the following: Significantly higher frequencies in patients than in controls were found for five TRBV segments, including TRBV5-6, TRBV5-1 and TRBV20-1. The multiple sclerosis patient group was slightly younger than the control group. Multiple sclerosis patients had significantly lower normalized Chao1 diversity than controls, a result that suggests substantial peripheral T-cell clonal expansion. Direct clustering with F measure revealed strong co-clustering of samples prepared in the same batch, which led to a batch-effect correction.

TCR beta repertoires were profiled from peripheral blood of roughly 13 young patients with multiple sclerosis to demonstrate the VDJtools post-analysis software. Multiple sclerosis patients were children and adolescents aged roughly 6 to 17 years. Libraries were built with PCR. Sequencing relied on an Illumina HiSeq 2500. To reduce PCR and sequencing biases, unique molecular identifiers were incorporated into the TCR beta cDNA libraries. Roughly 500,000 cDNA molecules were obtained for every 1 to 10 million input T cells, so each molecule roughly corresponded to one T cell. The patient libraries were prepared and sequenced using the same protocol as the earlier healthy control dataset. Samples belonging to the same batch were prepared together, multiplexed and sequenced on a shared HiSeq lane. As for the original processing: Raw barcoded reads were processed with MIGEC, discarding single-read molecular identifier groups before consensus assembly and CDR3 extraction. Clonotype tables were post-analysed with VDJtools, normalizing diversity by down-sampling all datasets to the smallest sample size. In repertoire overlap clustering, CDR3 amino acid sequences, but not nucleotide sequences, were matched to correct batch-related cross-sample contamination. TCRdb ran its own pipeline on the public reads, namely fastp trimming at Q25 and MiXCR clone calling, and kept in-frame beta chains. Every distinct CDR3 protein forms one entry, paired with its most common genes and DNA. TCRdb's processing, not the authors', yielded these V and J calls. This sample has roughly 870,000 distinct CDR3 sequences in its table, and under 70% of those were observed once. Jointly, the top ten make up under 6% of the sample.

A note on this clonotype: The specificity of this receptor is unknown. No base-level quality is on record; no much larger clone is a single base apart.

From V the trimming removes 6 bases and from J it removes 8 bases, while the gene matches leave 6 bases of the junction unaccounted for. The CDR3, cysteine through phenylalanine, is 14 amino acids long. The read is trimmed to its CDR3 DNA, 42 bases read in frame from base 1. The germline V gene sets CDR1 to MRHNA and CDR2 to SNTAGT. The sequenced sample was blood. The chain is made from TRBV6-4 and TRBJ2-1, and 11 junction bases match TRBD2. The receptor was derived from a girl aged 10-17 years with multiple sclerosis. The bases read TGTGCCAGCAGCTCTAGCGGGGGGTCTGATGAGCAGTTCTTC. This translates into CASSSSGGSDEQFF.